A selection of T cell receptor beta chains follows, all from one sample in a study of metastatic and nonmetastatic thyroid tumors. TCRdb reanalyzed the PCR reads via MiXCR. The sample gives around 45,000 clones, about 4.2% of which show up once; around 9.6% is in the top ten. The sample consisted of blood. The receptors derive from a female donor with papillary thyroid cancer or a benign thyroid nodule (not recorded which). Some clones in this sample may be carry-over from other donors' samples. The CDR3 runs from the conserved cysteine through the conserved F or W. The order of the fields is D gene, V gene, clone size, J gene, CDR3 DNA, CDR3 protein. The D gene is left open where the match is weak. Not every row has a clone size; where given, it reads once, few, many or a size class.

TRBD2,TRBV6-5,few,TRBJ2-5,TGTGCCAGCAGTTACAAACGGGGAGAACTAGCGTGTGGTGAGACCCAGTACTTC,CASSYKRGELACGETQYF
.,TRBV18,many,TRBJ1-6,TGTGCCAGCTCACTAGGACTGGGTTCACCCCTCCACTTT,CASSLGLGSPLHF
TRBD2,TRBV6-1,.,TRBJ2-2,TGTGCCAGCAGTCGGACTAGCGGGAGTTTGGTCGGGGAGCTGTTTTTT,CASSRTSGSLVGELFF
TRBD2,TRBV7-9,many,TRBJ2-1,TGTGCCAGCAGCTTAGAGGCGGGAGGCTCCTACAATGAGCAGTTCTTC,CASSLEAGGSYNEQFF
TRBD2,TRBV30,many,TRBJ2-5,TGTGCCTGGAGTGTACTGGGACTAGGGGATCAAGAGACCCAGTACTTC,CAWSVLGLGDQETQYF
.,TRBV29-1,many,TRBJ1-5,TGCAGCGTGGGTGGGACAAGCAATCAGCCCCAGCATTTT,CSVGGTSNQPQHF
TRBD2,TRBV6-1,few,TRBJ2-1,TGTGCAAGCACCGATGGGACTAGCGGATACAATGAGCAGTTCTTC,CASTDGTSGYNEQFF
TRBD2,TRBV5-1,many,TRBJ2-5,TGCGCCAGCAGCGGCGGGAGCGTAGAGACCCAGTACTTC,CASSGGSVETQYF
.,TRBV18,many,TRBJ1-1,TGTGCCAGCTCACCGGGGGGGCTTCCTGAAGCTTTCTTT,CASSPGGLPEAFF
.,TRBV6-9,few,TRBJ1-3,TGTGCCAGCAGTTTAAACAGGGTGGCGATGGGAAACACCATATATTTT,CASSLNRVAMGNTIYF
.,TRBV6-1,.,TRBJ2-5,TGTGCCAGCAGTGAATGGGACCAAGAGACCCAGTACTTC,CASSEWDQETQYF
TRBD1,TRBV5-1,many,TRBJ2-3,TGCGCCAGCAGCTTAGGGGGCATCAGCACAGATACGCAGTATTTT,CASSLGGISTDTQYF
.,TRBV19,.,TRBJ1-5,TGTGCCAGTAGAACTAGTAGAACGGGACACCCTAATCAGCCCCAGCATTTT,CASRTSRTGHPNQPQHF
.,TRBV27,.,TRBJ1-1,TGTGCCAGCAGTGCCCAGGGAGGGAGGACTGAAGCTTTCTTT,CASSAQGGRTEAFF
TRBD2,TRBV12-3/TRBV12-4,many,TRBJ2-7,TGTGCCAGCAGTTTACAGCGGGAGGTCTACGAGCAGTACTTC,CASSLQREVYEQYF
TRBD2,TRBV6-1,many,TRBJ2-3,TGTGCCAGCAGTTCAGCTGGACTAGCGGGAGCACATACGCAGTATTTT,CASSSAGLAGAHTQYF
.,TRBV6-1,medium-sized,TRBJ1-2,TGTGCCAGCAGTGAAGCGAAGCAGGTTATTGGCTACACCTTC,CASSEAKQVIGYTF
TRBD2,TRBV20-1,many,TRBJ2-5,TGCAGTGCTAGTCGGCTAGCGGCTAACAAAGAGACCCAGTACTTC,CSASRLAANKETQYF
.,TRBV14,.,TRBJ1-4,TGTGCCAGCAGCCCTGTTGGGGGACGACGCTCGGCGAGCCTGTTTTTT,CASSPVGGRRSASLFF
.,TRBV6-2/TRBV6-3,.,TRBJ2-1,TGTGCCAGCAGTCTGTCGTTGGCGCCGAGCTCCTACAATGAGCAGTTCTTC,CASSLSLAPSSYNEQFF
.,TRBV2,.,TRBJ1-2,TGTGCCAGCAGCGGGGGTAACTATGGCTACACCTTC,CASSGGNYGYTF
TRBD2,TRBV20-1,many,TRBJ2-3,TGCAGTGCTACCCTAGGACTAGCGGGAGGTGGCACAGATACGCAGTATTTT,CSATLGLAGGGTDTQYF
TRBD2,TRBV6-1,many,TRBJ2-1,TGTGCCAGCAGCCCGACGGGACTAGCGGGGAAAAATGAGCAGTTCTTC,CASSPTGLAGKNEQFF
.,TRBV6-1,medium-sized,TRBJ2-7,TGTGCCAGCAGTGACTCACAGGGTTGGACCTACGAGCAGTACTTC,CASSDSQGWTYEQYF
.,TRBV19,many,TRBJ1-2,TGTGCCAGTAGTTCCCAACCTACGTACGATGGCTACACCTTC,CASSSQPTYDGYTF
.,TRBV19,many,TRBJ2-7,TGTGCCACCTCCAGGGTTAGCGGTCCCTACGAGCAGTACTTC,CATSRVSGPYEQYF
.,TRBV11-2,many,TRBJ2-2,TGTGCCAGCAGCTTAGATGGAGACACCGACGAGCTGTTTTTT,CASSLDGDTDELFF